The present T cell receptor (beta chain) was sequenced within a study of blood T cell repertoires in COVID-19. Study information: The samples span acute and convalescent COVID-19 from the United States, Italy and Spain.

Sequencing used immunoSEQ multiplex PCR; TCRdb keeps in-frame clones, though not all of them. The sample lists hundreds of thousands of clones, 65% to 85% occurring once. The CDR3 is 14 amino acids. Between the trimmed V and J ends, which lost 0 bases and 0 bases, there was a span of 3 bases. Germline CDR1 is SGHRS and CDR2 is YFSETQ. Sequencing was performed on PBMCs or T cells enriched from blood (not recorded which). The sequence came from a woman aged 40 to 50 with acute COVID-19. The chain recombines TRBV5-1 with TRBJ1-4; no clear D. This CDR3 reads CASSLDSTNEKLFF. The CDR3 region has the DNA TGCGCCAGCAGCTTGGACTCAACTAATGAAAAACTGTTTTTT. The full variable domain, its missing parts supplied by reference TRBV5-1 and TRBJ1-4, is KAGVTQTPRYLIKTRGQQVTLSCSPISGHRSVSWYQQTPGQGLQFLFEYFSETQRNKGNFPGRFSGRQFSNSRSEMNVSTLELGDSALYLCASSLDSTNEKLFFGSGTQLSVL.